Listed here are 22 T cell receptor beta chains from one sample, sequenced in a study of shared clonotypes between healthy human individuals. Only in-frame clones appear in the TCRdb table, and some are missing; sequencing was by immunoSEQ multiplex PCR. The sample consists of over 950,000 clones, around three quarters of them appearing once. The sample consisted of memory CD4+ T cells from PBMCs. The subset denotes: CD45RA-negative fraction. All receptors come from a man aged 18 to 30 in good health. Some clones in this sample may be carry-over from other donors' samples.

This clone showed up just once. V and J are TRBV28 and TRBJ2-3; no definite D call. The V end was cut by 1 base, the J end by 8 bases, with 10 bases between. This CDR3 has 13 residues. Germline CDR1 MDHEN, CDR2 SYDVKM. The CDR3 DNA sequence: TGTGCCAGCAGTTTATATTTCGATGGTACGCAGTATTTT. Its protein is CASSLYFDGTQYF.

This sequence joins TRBV5-4 and TRBJ2-3; 7 nucleotides match TRBD2. Germline V lookup: CDR1 SGHNT, CDR2 YYREEE (reference sequence). The V and J ends lost 4 bases and 2 bases, in that order; junction bases with no gene match: 4. The CDR3 contains 14 residues. CDR3 DNA: TGTGCCAGCAGCACACGGGACTACACAGATACGCAGTATTTT. Encoded protein: CASSTRDYTDTQYF.

CDR3 sequence reads: CASSEALRGLGANVLTF. The DNA of the CDR3 is TGTGCCAGCAGTGAAGCGCTTCGGGGTCTTGGGGCCAACGTCCTGACTTTC. The chain combines TRBV2 with TRBJ2-6, with a tentative D call TRBD2 (5 bases). This CDR3 spans 17 amino acids. V was pared by 0 bases and J by 3 bases, with 12 bases between. The germline V gene encodes CDR1 SNHLY and CDR2 FYNNEI. The full variable domain, completed using reference TRBV2 and TRBJ2-6, is EPEVTQTPSHQVTQMGQEVILRCVPISNHLYFYWYRQILGQKVEFLVSFYNNEISEKSEIFDDQFSVERPDGSNFTLKIRSTKLEDSAMYFCASSEALRGLGANVLTFGAGSRLTVL.

The chain uses TRBV6-6 and TRBJ2-6; a weak D match, TRBD2 (6 bases). This CDR3 region has 15 residues. Trimming shortened V by 7 bases and J by 2 bases, and 12 bases separated the two germline ends. Germline assignment: CDR1 MNHNY and CDR2 SVGAGI (reference sequence). CDR3 sequence reads: CASNSWGAGANVLTF. In DNA, the CDR3 is TGTGCCAGCAATTCATGGGGGGCTGGGGCCAACGTCCTGACTTTC.

Only a few counts were recorded for this clone. This chain connects TRBV6-4 to TRBJ1-1, with a possible D match to TRBD1 (5 bases). There are 13 residues in the CDR3. Looked up from germline, CDR1 is MRHNA and CDR2 is SNTAGT. The V gene lost 2 bases and the J gene lost 6 bases, with 10 bases spanning the gap. The CDR3 sequence is CASSDLGTSEAFF. DNA of the CDR3: TGTGCCAGCAGTGACCTTGGGACCTCTGAAGCTTTCTTT.

A few counts support this clone. The genes are TRBV29-1 and TRBJ2-7; 8 bases fit TRBD2. CDR1 and CDR2 (germline): SQVTM, ANQGSEA. This CDR3 has 12 residues. The junction had 7 bases not matched to a gene; V was cut back by 6 bases and J by 6 bases. CDR3 sequence (DNA): TGCAGCGTCTACGCGGGGGGCTGCGAGCAGTACTTC. It translates to CSVYAGGCEQYF.

The chain couples TRBV12-1 to TRBJ2-3; no DNA check was done on the table's D call, TRBD2. TRBV12-1 constitutes a pseudogene. This CDR3 is built from 14 residues. CDR3 amino acids: CASSPQTGTDTQYF. The CDR3 bases are TGTGCCAGCAGCCCGCAAACGGGCACAGATACGCAGTATTTT.

This chain links TRBV7-2 with TRBJ2-1; D uncertain. V dropped 3 bases and J dropped 12 bases, with 12 bases sitting between them. The CDR3 runs 12 residues. Germline V gene sequence: CDR1 SGHTA, CDR2 FQGNSA. In DNA form, the CDR3 reads TGTGCCAGCAGCTTCCCAGAAAGACTGCAGTTCTTC. It specifies CASSFPERLQFF.

CDR3 sequence (DNA): TGTGCCAGCAGTTGGGCGGCGGAGAGGAGGACCCAGTACTTC. Encoded protein: CASSWAAERRTQYF. This chain uses TRBV6-7 with TRBJ2-5; D uncertain. TRBV6-7 carries the ORF label, with uncertain function. The CDR3 extends over 14 amino acids. Trimming took off 4 bases at V and 7 bases at J, with 16 bases between the two ends.

Only a few counts were recorded for this clone. The chain carries TRBV11-2 and TRBJ1-4; 9 bases are a match to TRBD1. CDR3 length: 15 amino acids. The germline gives CDR1 SGHAT, CDR2 FQNNGV. V was pared by 4 bases and J by 12 bases, with 12 bases of the junction left unmatched. The CDR3 bases are TGTGCCAGCAGCTCAGGGGACAGGGAACTTGTTGAACTGTTTTTT. It codes for CASSSGDRELVELFF.

Of note for this clone: The same CDR3 arises from other DNA sequences in this sample as well. Here the CDR3 DNA reads TGTGCCAGCAGCTTGGTGGGGTCTGGGGCCAACGTCCTGACTTTC. This encodes CASSLVGSGANVLTF. The chain joins TRBV5-5 to TRBJ2-6; no clear D gene. Trimming left V 0 bases short and J 1 base short, with 5 bases between. The length of the CDR3 is 15 residues. CDR1 is SGHKS, CDR2 YYEKEE, per germline (reference sequence).

The chain combines TRBV18 with TRBJ2-5; either TRBD1 or TRBD2 may fit D (5 bases each). CDR1 is KGHSH, CDR2 LQKENI, per germline. V was cut by 2 bases and J by 7 bases, with 17 bases left in between. This CDR3 contains 15 residues. The CDR3 coding sequence is TGTGCCAGCTCACCAGGGGAGACAGAGGCCCGGACCCAGTACTTC. Protein product: CASSPGETEARTQYF.

The chain uses TRBV18 and TRBJ2-6; D is perhaps TRBD1 or TRBD2 (5 bases each). The CDR3 runs 17 residues. CDR1 KGHSH and CDR2 LQKENI come from the germline V gene. Between the trimmed V and J ends, which lost 6 bases and 4 bases, there was a span of 19 bases. In DNA form, the CDR3 reads TGTGCCAGCTCGTGGGACGGTCCGGGGAGAGGGGCCAACGTCCTGACTTTC. Its protein is CASSWDGPGRGANVLTF.

The J gene is TRBJ2-1, the V gene TRBV11-1; TRBD2 matches 7 bases. The CDR3 loop spans 13 amino acids. The germline gives CDR1 SGHAT, CDR2 FQDESV (reference sequence). J lost 6 bases, V lost 7 bases, and 6 bases had no gene match. CDR3 sequence: CASTLGLVNEQFF. The CDR3, as DNA: TGTGCCAGCACCCTTGGACTAGTCAATGAGCAGTTCTTC. Full variable domain (outside the CDR3, taken from reference TRBV11-1 and TRBJ2-1): EAEVAQSPRYKITEKSQAVAFWCDPISGHATLYWYRQILGQGPELLVQFQDESVVDDSQLPKDRFSAERLKGVDSTLKIQPAELGDSAMYLCASTLGLVNEQFFGPGTRLTVL.

V usage is TRBV9 and J usage is TRBJ2-2; no clear D gene. Germline CDR1 SGDLS, CDR2 YYNGEE. Trimming pared 0 bases from V and 6 bases from J, leaving 12 bases between. The CDR3 is made up of 15 amino acids. The DNA of the CDR3 is TGTGCCAGCAGCGTAGGAAGGGCTTCTGCCGGGGAGCTGTTTTTT. Translation: CASSVGRASAGELFF. Full variable domain (outside the CDR3, taken from reference TRBV9 and TRBJ2-2): DSGVTQTPKHLITATGQRVTLRCSPRSGDLSVYWYQQSLDQGLQFLIQYYNGEERAKGNILERFSAQQFPDLHSELNLSSLELGDSALYFCASSVGRASAGELFFGEGSRLTVL.

This clone was seen more than once but under ten times. The rearrangement joins TRBV19 to TRBJ2-7, with 9 bases that match TRBD2. V dropped 1 base and J dropped 2; count of bases not matched to a gene: 3. The CDR3 runs to 15 residues. Germline-derived CDR1 and CDR2 are LNHDA and SQIVND (reference sequence). The CDR3 nucleotides are TGTGCCAGTAGTATAGTAGCGGGAGTCGCCTACGAGCAGTACTTC. This gives the protein CASSIVAGVAYEQYF. The full variable domain, in which reference TRBV19 and TRBJ2-7 provide the parts outside the CDR3, is DGGITQSPKYLFRKEGQNVTLSCEQNLNHDAMYWYRQDPGQGLRLIYYSQIVNDFQKGDIAEGYSVSREKKESFPLTVTSAQKNPTAFYLCASSIVAGVAYEQYFGPGTRLTVT.

CDR3 nucleotides: TGTGCCAGCAGTCTCAATCGGGAGTACGAGCAGTACTTC. Amino acids: CASSLNREYEQYF. V gene TRBV28 combines with J gene TRBJ2-7; a weak D match, TRBD2 (6 bases). The CDR3 covers 13 residues. V shed 5 bases and J shed 4 bases, with 12 bases lying between them. From germline, CDR1 is MDHEN and CDR2 SYDVKM.

This clone was counted a few times. Only one base separates this from a far larger clonotype, so it likely reflects a read error. The J gene is TRBJ1-2, the V gene TRBV2; D not resolved. The CDR3 extends over 11 amino acids. V lost 5 bases and J 8 bases, leaving 9 bases between the germline ends. Germline assignment: CDR1 SNHLY and CDR2 FYNNEI. Here the CDR3 reads CASSKPQGYTF. The DNA of the CDR3 is TGTGCCAGCAGTAAACCTCAGGGCTACACCTTC. The complete variable domain, with remaining parts taken from reference TRBV2 and TRBJ1-2, reads EPEVTQTPSHQVTQMGQEVILRCVPISNHLYFYWYRQILGQKVEFLVSFYNNEISEKSEIFDDQFSVERPDGSNFTLKIRSTKLEDSAMYFCASSKPQGYTFGSGTRLTVV.

The J gene is TRBJ2-7, the V gene TRBV10-3; D unresolved. The germline V and J ends were trimmed by 5 bases and 4 bases, with 9 bases remaining between them. The CDR3 spans 12 residues. Germline CDR1 ENHRY, CDR2 SYGVKD. The CDR3 coding sequence is TGTGCCATCAGTTTAACAGTTTACGAGCAGTACTTC. Its protein is CAISLTVYEQYF.

As DNA, the CDR3 is TGTGCCAGCAGCGGCTCCAGGGGGCAAGGGGAGACCCAGTACTTC. This encodes CASSGSRGQGETQYF. The chain uses TRBV9 and TRBJ2-5, with 8 bases identical to TRBD1. Per germline, CDR1 SGDLS and CDR2 YYNGEE. The CDR3 runs 15 residues. The V segment lost 3 bases and the J segment 5 bases; nucleotides outside the gene matches: 9.

The chain couples TRBV9 to TRBJ2-3; D might be TRBD1 or TRBD2, each matching 5 bases. CDR1 and CDR2 from the germline V gene are SGDLS and YYNGEE. This CDR3 is 16 amino acids long. Trimming stripped 0 bases from V and 5 bases from J, with 16 bases between. The CDR3 sequence is CASSVDPADTRDTQYF. DNA of the CDR3: TGTGCCAGCAGCGTAGACCCAGCGGACACCAGAGATACGCAGTATTTT.

This clone appeared many times. This CDR3 reads CAWTILGAGEGTEAFF. Here the CDR3 DNA reads TGTGCCTGGACCATCCTGGGGGCGGGGGAGGGCACTGAAGCTTTCTTT. This sequence joins TRBV30 and TRBJ1-1, with D possibly TRBD1 on 6 matching bases. Germline CDR1 reads GTSNPN; CDR2 reads SVGIG (reference sequence). The CDR3 is made up of 16 amino acids. V gave up 4 bases and J gave up 4 bases, with 22 bases separating them.